This T cell receptor (beta chain) was retrieved from a study of molecular identifiers for immune sequencing clone quantification. Trimming removed 0 bases at V and 0 bases at J, with 12 bases between. Germline V gene lookup returns CDR1 SGHNT and CDR2 YYREEE (reference sequence). CDR3 length: 16 residues. One entry per CDR3 protein results from TCRdb running MiXCR on the PCR reads. The repertoire has a few hundred thousand distinct CDR3 sequences, roughly a quarter of them found once; the top ten carry around 0.76%. Naive CD8 T cell sorting was performed on the CD8+CD4-CCR7+CD45RA+ phenotype. In its sample, this clonotype was seen a few times.

Sequences were obtained from naive CD8+ T cells from blood, with Jurkat cell RNA spiked in. Subset indicated: FACS-sorted CD8+CD4-CCR7+CD45RA+ naive T cells. This TCR derives from a human donor in good health. Some libraries in this study had Jurkat cell RNA spiked in. This chain joins TRBV5-4 and TRBJ1-2; D perhaps matches TRBD1 (5 bases). The CDR3 bases are TGTGCCAGCAGCTTGGCAGGGACCTTAACTAACTATGGCTACACCTTC. Its translation: CASSLAGTLTNYGYTF.